One sample yielded the 30 T cell receptor beta chains listed below, sequenced in a study of T cell repertoires in cytomegalovirus infection. Using its own MiXCR run on the reads, TCRdb lists one record per CDR3 protein. Among 740,000 or so distinct CDR3 sequences listed, roughly 36% were seen once. Sequencing used PBMCs. The receptors originated from a human donor in good health (CMV status not recorded). Some clones in this sample may be carry-over from other donors' samples.

The chain couples TRBV3-1 to TRBJ2-2, with TRBD1 identical over 9 bases. Losses at the gene ends were 4 bases for V and 8 bases for J; bases not matched to a gene: 8. The CDR3 contains 15 residues. The V gene's germline CDR1 is LGHDT and CDR2 YNNKEL (reference sequence). The CDR3 loop reads CASSRRDRARGELFF. CDR3 coding DNA: TGTGCCAGCAGCCGCCGGGACAGGGCAAGGGGGGAGCTGTTTTTT.

This clonotype was seen more than once but under ten times. The chain employs TRBV10-3 and TRBJ1-2; no clear D. Trimming took off 0 bases at V and 8 bases at J, with 13 bases between the two ends. The germline V gene encodes CDR1 ENHRY and CDR2 SYGVKD. The CDR3 has 14 amino acids. The CDR3 protein is CAISESGGEDGYTF. For the CDR3, the DNA is TGTGCCATCAGTGAGTCAGGAGGAGAAGACGGCTACACCTTC.

This clonotype came up a few times. The chain recombines TRBV29-1 with TRBJ1-1; 7 bases fit TRBD1. Looked up from germline, CDR1 is SQVTM and CDR2 is ANQGSEA. The junction had 3 bases not matched to a gene; V was cut back by 3 bases and J by 2 bases. The CDR3 is made up of 13 amino acids. The CDR3 DNA reads as TGCAGCGTTGACCGACAGGGAAACACTGAAGCTTTCTTT. It yields the protein CSVDRQGNTEAFF.

This rearrangement joins TRBV12-5 to TRBJ2-5, with D maybe TRBD1 (5 bases). Germline CDR1 reads LGHNT; CDR2 reads FRNRAP. Trimming removed 4 bases at V and 3 bases at J, with 24 bases between. The CDR3 covers 18 residues. CDR3 loop: CASGYQFLPQTAKETQYF. For the CDR3, the DNA is TGTGCTAGTGGTTACCAATTCCTTCCCCAGACAGCAAAAGAGACCCAGTACTTC.

This clonotype was counted at least ten times. CDR3 in amino acids: CASSLVEDQPQHF. In DNA, the CDR3 is TGTGCCAGCAGCTTAGTTGAGGATCAGCCCCAGCATTTT. This rearrangement joins TRBV7-2 to TRBJ1-5; D remains ambiguous. CDR1 and CDR2 from the germline V gene are SGHTA and FQGNSA. The CDR3 covers 13 residues. The V and J ends lost 1 base and 5 bases respectively, with 6 bases between them.

This clonotype was seen a handful of times. V gene TRBV28 combines with J gene TRBJ1-2; TRBD1 is a possible D gene (5 bases). There are 15 residues in the CDR3. Germline values: CDR1 MDHEN, CDR2 SYDVKM. Deletions cut 6 bases from V and 6 bases from J, with 20 bases between. The DNA for the CDR3 is TGTGCCAGCAGATTAGGGGCGCGTCGACCCGATGGCTACACCTTC. Translated, it gives CASRLGARRPDGYTF.

This sequence joins TRBV10-3 and TRBJ2-2, with TRBD2 matching over 10 bases. The CDR3 length is 16 residues. The V gene's germline CDR1 is ENHRY and CDR2 SYGVKD. The V gene end was trimmed by 6 bases and the J gene end by 2 bases; junction bases not matched to a gene: 6. CDR3 DNA sequence: TGTGCCATCAGGATTAGCGGGGGGCCCAACACCGGGGAGCTGTTTTTT. Translation gives CAIRISGGPNTGELFF.

Here the CDR3 DNA reads TGTGCCAGCAGCTCCGATCACGAGATGGACCGACGCTATGGCTACACCTTC. This encodes CASSSDHEMDRRYGYTF. The genes are TRBV7-9 and TRBJ1-2; no clear D. The CDR3 consists of 17 residues. Germline lookup yields CDR1 SEHNR and CDR2 FQNEAQ (reference sequence). With 4 bases removed from V and 4 bases from J, the gap between germline ends came to 22 bases.

The rearrangement joins TRBV18 to TRBJ1-1; TRBD1 matches 8 bases. Germline V gene sequence: CDR1 KGHSH, CDR2 LQKENI. This CDR3 spans 16 amino acids. V lost 4 bases, J lost 0 bases, and 7 bases stayed unmatched. The CDR3 sequence is CASSRIPGQVNTEAFF. For the CDR3, the DNA is TGTGCCAGCTCACGGATACCGGGACAGGTGAACACTGAAGCTTTCTTT.

On this clonotype: An end of the junction differs from the germline gene, which may be a read error. The V and J genes are TRBV7-2 and TRBJ1-5; D gene uncertain. The CDR3 is 14 residues long. Germline lookup yields CDR1 SGHTA and CDR2 FQGNSA. For the CDR3, the DNA is TGTGCAAGCAGCCCACGGGTCGGGGATCAGCCCAAGCATTTT. Encoded protein: CASSPRVGDQPKHF.

This rearrangement joins TRBV5-5 to TRBJ1-1; D is ambiguous. The V gene's germline CDR1 is SGHKS and CDR2 YYEKEE (reference sequence). The CDR3 consists of 14 residues. The V end lost 0 bases, the J end lost 0 bases, and 6 bases lay between the germline ends. CDR3 protein: CASSLVAMNTEAFF. The CDR3 nucleotides read TGTGCCAGCAGCTTGGTGGCGATGAACACTGAAGCTTTCTTT.

This chain connects TRBV6-6 to TRBJ1-5; possible D gene TRBD1, 5 bases. Germline V gene lookup returns CDR1 MNHNY and CDR2 SVGAGI (reference sequence). The V end lost 0 bases, the J end lost 2 bases, and 8 bases lay between the germline ends. The CDR3 runs 15 residues. This CDR3 is CASSYSRGGNQPQHF. In DNA form, the CDR3 reads TGTGCCAGCAGTTACTCCCGGGGCGGCAATCAGCCCCAGCATTTT.

As concerns this clonotype: The junction differs from germline at one of its ends, possibly a read error. This chain connects TRBV7-6 to TRBJ1-4; D unclear. CDR3 length: 16 residues. Germline loops: CDR1 SGHVS, CDR2 FNYEAQ. The CDR3 DNA reads TGTGCCAGCAGCCCCCGAGTCGGGCAGGAAAATGAAAAACTGCTTTTT. Translated, it gives CASSPRVGQENEKLLF. Full variable domain (outside the CDR3, taken from reference TRBV7-6 and TRBJ1-4): GAGVSQSPRYKVTKRGQDVALRCDPISGHVSLYWYRQALGQGPEFLTYFNYEAQQDKSGLPNDRFSAERPEGSISTLTIQRTEQRDSAMYRCASSPRVGQENEKLLFGSGTQLSVL.

This chain connects TRBV2 to TRBJ2-7; no clear D. CDR1 is SNHLY, CDR2 FYNNEI, per germline. The CDR3 is 12 amino acids. V lost 6 bases and J 5 bases, leaving 11 bases between the germline ends. The CDR3 DNA reads as TGTGCCAGCAGGGAGTGGTCCGACGAGCAGTACTTC. This gives the protein CASREWSDEQYF. The variable domain in full, with the rest retrieved from reference TRBV2 and TRBJ2-7, is EPEVTQTPSHQVTQMGQEVILRCVPISNHLYFYWYRQILGQKVEFLVSFYNNEISEKSEIFDDQFSVERPDGSNFTLKIRSTKLEDSAMYFCASREWSDEQYFGPGTRLTVT.

The V gene is TRBV12-3 or TRBV12-4, the J gene TRBJ1-4; 8 nucleotides line up with TRBD1. CDR3 length: 15 residues. The J segment lost 5 bases and the V segment lost 11 bases, leaving 13 bases of the junction unmatched. In nucleotides, the CDR3 is TGTGCCTCCAAAAGTCAACAGGGGGGAAATGAAAAACTGTTTTTT. Encoded protein: CASKSQQGGNEKLFF.

The V call is TRBV7-8, the J call TRBJ1-2; D is unclear. The CDR3 consists of 13 residues. Germline V gene data show CDR1 as SGHVS and CDR2 as FQNEAQ. Deletions cut 5 bases from V and 5 bases from J, with 12 bases between. CDR3 DNA sequence: TGTGCCAGCAGCCCAGGTGTAGGATATGGCTACACCTTC. This translates into CASSPGVGYGYTF.

The chain joins TRBV29-1 to TRBJ2-5, with D perhaps matching TRBD1 (5 bases). The V end was cut by 4 bases, the J end by 5 bases, with 11 bases between. CDR3 length: 12 residues. CDR1 SQVTM and CDR2 ANQGSEA come from the germline V gene. The CDR3 DNA follows: TGCAGCGTTGTGGTAGGGGTGGAGACCCAGTACTTC. As protein: CSVVVGVETQYF.

Concerning this clonotype: This clone may be a read error of a much larger clone one base away. The chain has TRBV7-2 and TRBJ2-1; D not resolved. The CDR3 runs 12 residues. Per the germline V gene, CDR1 is SGHTA and CDR2 is FQGNSA. The CDR3 DNA reads TGTGCCAGCAGCCTACCGTTAAAGGCCCATTACTTC. Amino acids: CASSLPLKAHYF.

This clonotype was counted many times. The chain links TRBV28 to TRBJ1-4; D gene unclear. Germline CDR1 is MDHEN and CDR2 is SYDVKM. V gave up 6 bases and J gave up 8 bases, with 4 bases separating them. The CDR3 runs 10 residues. This chain's CDR3 is CASRREKLFF. The CDR3 nucleotides are TGTGCCAGCAGACGGGAAAAACTGTTTTTT.

Only a few counts were recorded for this clonotype. V and J are TRBV7-2 and TRBJ2-7, with 10 bases that match TRBD2. J was trimmed by 1 base and V by 5 bases; bases with no gene match: 5. Looked up from germline, CDR1 is SGHTA and CDR2 is FQGNSA. The CDR3 consists of 15 residues. CDR3 coding DNA: TGTGCCAGCAGCCCGGGACTAGCGCTATCCTACGAGCAGTACTTC. It codes for CASSPGLALSYEQYF.

The V gene is TRBV12-3 or TRBV12-4, the J gene TRBJ2-5, with D maybe TRBD2 (5 bases). The CDR3 is 14 residues long. The ends were cut back, 5 bases at V and 4 bases at J, with 14 bases in the middle. CDR3 bases: TGTGCCAGCAGTCCGGGGTATTCACGAGAGACCCAGTACTTC. It codes for CASSPGYSRETQYF.

This clonotype was found a few times. The chain is built from TRBV20-1 and TRBJ2-1; tentative D call: TRBD2 (6 bases). Germline CDR1 is DFQATT and CDR2 is SNEGSKA (reference sequence). This CDR3 has 14 residues. CDR3 DNA: TGCACCCTTGCTAGCGACGGCTCCTACAATGAGCAGTTCTTC. This sequence encodes CTLASDGSYNEQFF.

The chain combines TRBV7-2 with TRBJ1-6; 10 positions agree with TRBD1. The CDR3 sequence is 14 residues long. CDR1 and CDR2 (germline): SGHTA, FQGNSA. V dropped 4 bases and J dropped 6; count of bases not matched to a gene: 0. CDR3 nucleotides: TGTGCCAGCAGCTGGGACAGGGGTAATTCACCCCTCCACTTT. Protein sequence: CASSWDRGNSPLHF.

V usage is TRBV4-2 and J usage is TRBJ2-5; maybe TRBD2 (5 bases). V dropped 1 base and J dropped 4 bases, with 7 bases sitting between them. The CDR3 covers 13 residues. Looked up from germline, CDR1 is LGHNA and CDR2 is YNFKEQ. This CDR3 reads CASSQVGRETQYF. The DNA for the CDR3 is TGTGCCAGCAGCCAAGTGGGGAGAGAGACCCAGTACTTC.

The chain couples TRBV7-8 to TRBJ2-6; D is possibly TRBD1 or TRBD2 (6 bases each). CDR1 is SGHVS and CDR2 is FQNEAQ in the germline V gene. The CDR3 totals 18 residues. Trimming removed 0 bases at V and 0 bases at J, with 12 bases between. This CDR3 reads CASSLAVGGTSGANVLTF. CDR3 sequence (DNA): TGTGCCAGCAGCTTAGCGGTAGGGGGGACCTCTGGGGCCAACGTCCTGACTTTC.

The chain carries TRBV2 and TRBJ1-1; D is uncertain. The V gene lost 4 bases and the J gene lost 8 bases, with 11 bases spanning the gap. The germline gives CDR1 SNHLY, CDR2 FYNNEI. This CDR3 region has 12 residues. CDR3 bases: TGTGCCAGCAGTGTCCTGGGCAGAGAAGCTTTCTTT. It yields the protein CASSVLGREAFF.

Concerning this clonotype itself: The junction departs from the called germline gene at one end, perhaps through a read error. The chain employs TRBV2 and TRBJ1-4, with D possibly TRBD1 on 6 matching bases. This CDR3 is built from 15 residues. CDR1 and CDR2 (germline): SNHLY, FYNNEI. CDR3 bases: TGTGCCAGCAGTGAAGCGACAGGTTTGATTGAAAAACCGTTTTTT. This codes for CASSEATGLIEKPFF.

The J gene is TRBJ1-5, the V gene TRBV5-6; D call uncertain. The CDR3 is 12 residues long. Per germline, CDR1 SGHDT and CDR2 YYEEEE. Deletions cut 2 bases from V and 16 bases from J, with 16 bases between. The CDR3 is CASSFRNQPPHF. CDR3 DNA sequence: TGTGCCAGCAGCTTCCGCAATCAGCCCCCACATTTT. Full variable domain (missing parts from reference TRBV5-6 and TRBJ1-5): DAGVTQSPTHLIKTRGQQVTLRCSPKSGHDTVSWYQQALGQGPQFIFQYYEEEERQRGNFPDRFSGHQFPNYSSELNVNALLLGDSALYLCASSFRNQPPHFGDGTRLSIL.

The chain has TRBV6-1 and TRBJ1-5; tentatively, D is TRBD1 (6 bases). Trimming took off 6 bases at V and 9 bases at J, with 24 bases between the two ends. The CDR3 is 16 amino acids. Germline lookup yields CDR1 MNHNS and CDR2 SASEGT. The CDR3 protein is CASSFRRGLEGGPQHF. DNA for the CDR3: TGTGCCAGCAGCTTTAGAAGGGGCCTTGAAGGGGGGCCCCAGCATTTT.

This chain's CDR3 is CASSSRRLRETNEKLFF. In DNA form, the CDR3 reads TGTGCCAGCAGCAGCCGGAGGTTGAGGGAAACTAATGAAAAACTGTTTTTT. The gene calls are TRBV7-8 and TRBJ1-4, with D hard to call. The CDR3 consists of 17 residues. Deletions cut 5 bases from V and 1 base from J, with 17 bases between. Germline V gene data show CDR1 as SGHVS and CDR2 as FQNEAQ. Full variable domain (rest looked up from reference TRBV7-8 and TRBJ1-4): GAGVSQSPRYKVAKRGQDVALRCDPISGHVSLFWYQQALGQGPEFLTYFQNEAQLDKSGLPSDRFFAERPEGSVSTLKIQRTQQEDSAVYLCASSSRRLRETNEKLFFGSGTQLSVL.